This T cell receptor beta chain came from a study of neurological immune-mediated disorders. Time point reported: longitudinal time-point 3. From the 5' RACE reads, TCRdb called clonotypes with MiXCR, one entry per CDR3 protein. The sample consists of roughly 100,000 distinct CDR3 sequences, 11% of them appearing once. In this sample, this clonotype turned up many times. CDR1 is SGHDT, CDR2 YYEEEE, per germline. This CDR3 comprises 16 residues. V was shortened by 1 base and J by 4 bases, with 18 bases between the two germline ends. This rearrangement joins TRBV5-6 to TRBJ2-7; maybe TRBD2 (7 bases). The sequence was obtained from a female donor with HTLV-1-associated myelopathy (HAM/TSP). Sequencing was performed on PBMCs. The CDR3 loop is CASSLRRGTILYEQYF. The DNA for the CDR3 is TGTGCCAGCAGCTTGAGGAGGGGGACTATTCTATACGAGCAGTACTTC.